Listed here is a single TCR beta chain. The specificity of this receptor is unknown. No much larger clone exists at a distance of one base, and base qualities are not known. The sample comes from a study of blood T cell repertoires in COVID-19 (TCRdb year 2020). Regarding the study in general: Samples covering the acute and convalescent phases of COVID-19 were provided by collaborators in the United States, Italy and Spain. Where HLA class I and class II types were available, the types were taken from metadata supplied by the sample provider, not from assay-based typing. Samples came from the ongoing ImmuneRACE study (first 160 participants) plus 1,254 subjects from 6 global collaborators. Nearly every sample came with metadata listing a de-identified subject ID, COVID-19 status, age in years and sex. The repertoires were released in a freely available public database meant as a resource for research on the immune response to SARS-CoV-2. Deeply sampled blood TCRbeta repertoires from subjects exposed to, actively infected with, or recovered from COVID-19 were included in the dataset. The prospective study material was composed of cDNA or gDNA derived from T cells, B-cell-depleted T cells, or PBMCs.

The immunoSEQ Assay, a bias-controlled multiplex PCR, was used to amplify TCRbeta CDR3 regions from genomic DNA. The published analysis was carried out like this. The number of nucleated cells in each sample was estimated from the amplification of reference gene primers within the assay. To quantify the absolute abundance of each unique TCRbeta CDR3 rearrangement, sequence reads were collapsed and filtered. For each sample, productive Simpson clonality was calculated as the square root of Simpson's diversity index across productive rearrangements. Entries here come from immuneACCESS through TCRdb and include only in-frame sequences with V and J called. Some clones fail to appear in such tables; in the studies checked, an unresolved V gene covers under half of the shortfall, and the cause of the remainder is unknown. V, J and clone size derive from that table, while D and trimming were established from the DNA sequence. The sample table contains about 170,000 clones; only one count was recorded for approximately 89% of them. Clones ranked in the top ten supply around 3.5% of the sample.

Each collaborating institution followed its own protocols to collect whole blood in K2EDTA tubes. For TCRbeta analysis, collaborators shipped samples in one of three forms: frozen whole blood, isolated PBMCs, or DNA extracted from either of those sample types. The investigation overall reported the following: The amount of clinical and demographic metadata varied by source and participant and was provided uncurated.

The CDR3 starts with the cysteine, ends with the phenylalanine, and has 16 residues. Only the CDR3 DNA stays, 48 bases, in frame from base 1. As encoded in the germline V gene, CDR1 is SGHTA while CDR2 is FQGNSA. V lost 2 bases and J lost 0 bases; the stretch between them is 10 bases long. The V and J segments used are TRBV7-2 and TRBJ1-4, with the D gene uncertain. This receptor was taken from a man aged 70-80 years with acute or convalescent COVID-19. Sequencing used peripheral blood. The CDR3 loop reads CASSLYPLATNEKLFF. Read as DNA, the sequence is TGTGCCAGCAGCTTATATCCACTTGCAACTAATGAAAAACTGTTTTTT.